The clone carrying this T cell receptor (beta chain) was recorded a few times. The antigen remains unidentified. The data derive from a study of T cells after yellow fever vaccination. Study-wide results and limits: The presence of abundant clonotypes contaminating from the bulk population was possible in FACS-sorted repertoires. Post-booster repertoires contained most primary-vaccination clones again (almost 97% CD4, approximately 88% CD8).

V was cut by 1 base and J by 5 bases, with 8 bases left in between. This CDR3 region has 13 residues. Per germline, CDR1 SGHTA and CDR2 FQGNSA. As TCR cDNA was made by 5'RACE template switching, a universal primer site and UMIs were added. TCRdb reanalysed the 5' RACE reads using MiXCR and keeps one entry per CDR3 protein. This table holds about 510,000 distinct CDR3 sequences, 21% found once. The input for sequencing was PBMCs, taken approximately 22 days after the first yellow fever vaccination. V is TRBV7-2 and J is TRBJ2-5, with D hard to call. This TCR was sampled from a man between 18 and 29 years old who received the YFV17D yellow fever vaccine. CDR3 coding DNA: TGTGCCAGCAGCTTAGACCTAGGGGAGACCCAGTACTTC. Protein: CASSLDLGETQYF.